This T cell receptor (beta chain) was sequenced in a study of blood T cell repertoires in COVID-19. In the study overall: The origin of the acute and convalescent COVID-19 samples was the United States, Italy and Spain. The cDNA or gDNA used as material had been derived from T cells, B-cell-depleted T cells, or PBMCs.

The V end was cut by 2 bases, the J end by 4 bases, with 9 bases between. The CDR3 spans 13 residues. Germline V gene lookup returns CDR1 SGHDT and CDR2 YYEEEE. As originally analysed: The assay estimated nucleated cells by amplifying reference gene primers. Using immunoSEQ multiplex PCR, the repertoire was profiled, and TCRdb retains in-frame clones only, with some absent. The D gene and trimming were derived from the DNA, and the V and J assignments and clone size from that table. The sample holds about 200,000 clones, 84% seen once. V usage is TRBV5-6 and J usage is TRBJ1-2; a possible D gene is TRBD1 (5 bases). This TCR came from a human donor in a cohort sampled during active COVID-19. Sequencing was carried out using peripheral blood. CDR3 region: CASSFNRRYGYTF. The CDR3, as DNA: TGTGCCAGCAGCTTTAACAGGCGCTATGGCTACACCTTC.